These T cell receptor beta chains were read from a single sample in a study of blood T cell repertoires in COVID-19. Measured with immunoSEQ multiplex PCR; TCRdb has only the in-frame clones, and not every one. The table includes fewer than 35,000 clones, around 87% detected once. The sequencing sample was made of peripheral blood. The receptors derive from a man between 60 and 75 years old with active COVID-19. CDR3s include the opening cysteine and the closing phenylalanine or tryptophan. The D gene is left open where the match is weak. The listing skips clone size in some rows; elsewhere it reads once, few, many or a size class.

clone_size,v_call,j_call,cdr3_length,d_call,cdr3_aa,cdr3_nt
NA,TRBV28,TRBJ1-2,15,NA,CASSPPTGGVYGYTF,TGTGCCAGCAGTCCCCCCACCGGCGGGGTCTATGGCTACACCTTC
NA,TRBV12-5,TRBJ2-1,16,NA,CASGLVVNREYNEQFF,TGTGCTAGTGGTTTAGTCGTGAACAGGGAATACAATGAGCAGTTCTTC
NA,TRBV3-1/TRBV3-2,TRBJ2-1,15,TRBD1,CASSLGQGNYNEQFF,TGTGCCAGCAGCCTGGGACAGGGGAACTACAATGAGCAGTTCTTC
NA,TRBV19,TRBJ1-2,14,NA,CASSILAGVYGYTF,TGTGCCAGTAGTATCTTGGCAGGGGTGTATGGCTACACCTTC
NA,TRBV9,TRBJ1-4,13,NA,CASSVGLTEKLFF,TGTGCCAGCAGCGTGGGGCTGACTGAAAAACTGTTTTTT
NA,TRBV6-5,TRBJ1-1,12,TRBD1,CASATGRGRAFF,TGTGCCAGCGCGACCGGGAGGGGGCGGGCTTTCTTT
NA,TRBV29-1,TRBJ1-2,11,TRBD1,CSAQGAEGYTF,TGCAGCGCTCAGGGGGCGGAAGGCTACACCTTC
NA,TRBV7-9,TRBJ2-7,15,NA,CASSSPAAPTYEQYF,TGTGCCAGCAGCTCTCCGGCAGCGCCTACCTACGAGCAGTACTTC
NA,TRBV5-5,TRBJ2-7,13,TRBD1,CASSWDRTYEQYF,TGTGCCAGCAGCTGGGACAGAACCTACGAGCAGTACTTC
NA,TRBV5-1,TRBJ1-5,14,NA,CASSLARSNQPQHF,TGCGCCAGCAGCTTGGCCAGGAGCAATCAGCCCCAGCATTTT
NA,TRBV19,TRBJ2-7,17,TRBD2,CASSPGLVTFSSYEQYF,TGTGCCAGTAGCCCGGGACTAGTTACGTTCAGCTCCTACGAGCAGTACTTC
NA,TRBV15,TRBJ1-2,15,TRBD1,CATSRDKTGPYGYTF,TGTGCCACCAGCAGAGATAAGACAGGGCCCTATGGCTACACCTTC
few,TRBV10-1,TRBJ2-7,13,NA,CASSRGGSYEQYF,TGCGCCAGCAGCCGCGGAGGGTCCTACGAGCAGTACTTC
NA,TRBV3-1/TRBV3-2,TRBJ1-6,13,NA,CASSLSGGSPLHF,TGTGCCAGCAGTCTCAGTGGCGGGTCACCCCTCCACTTT
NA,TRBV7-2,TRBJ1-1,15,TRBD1,CASSLTGPLNTEAFF,TGTGCCAGCAGCTTGACAGGGCCCCTGAACACTGAAGCTTTCTTT
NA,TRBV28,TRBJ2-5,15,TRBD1,CASSSGGRVQETQYF,TGTGCCAGCAGCTCAGGGGGTCGTGTCCAAGAGACCCAGTACTTC
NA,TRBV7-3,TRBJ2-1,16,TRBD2,CASSPAGAGGPDEQFF,TGTGCCAGCAGCCCCGCCGGAGCGGGGGGGCCCGATGAGCAGTTCTTC
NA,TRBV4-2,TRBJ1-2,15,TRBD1,CASSLRQGGSYGYTF,TGTGCCAGCAGCCTGCGACAGGGTGGGTCCTATGGCTACACCTTC
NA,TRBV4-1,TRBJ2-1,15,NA,CASSQESDNYNEQFF,TGCGCCAGCAGCCAAGAATCGGACAACTACAATGAGCAGTTCTTC
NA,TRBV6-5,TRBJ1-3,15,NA,CASSYSYNSGNTIYF,TGTGCCAGCAGTTACTCATATAACTCTGGAAACACCATATATTTT
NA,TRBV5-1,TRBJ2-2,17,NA,CASSFGPRGVATGELFF,TGCGCCAGCAGCTTCGGGCCCAGGGGGGTTGCGACCGGGGAGCTGTTTTTT
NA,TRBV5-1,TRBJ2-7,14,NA,CASKTQVSSYEQYF,TGCGCCAGCAAAACGCAGGTCAGCTCCTACGAGCAGTACTTC
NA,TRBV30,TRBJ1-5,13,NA,CAWTSGRSQPQHF,TGTGCCTGGACATCCGGTCGGAGTCAGCCCCAGCATTTT
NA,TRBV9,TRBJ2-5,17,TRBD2,CASSEGSSGGPWETQYF,TGTGCCAGCAGCGAGGGGTCTAGCGGGGGGCCCTGGGAGACCCAGTACTTC
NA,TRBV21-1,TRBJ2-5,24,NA,CASSKGGLVEGGLRRPGGKETQYF,TGTGCCAGCAGCAAAGGGGGACTTGTGGAGGGTGGCCTGAGGAGGCCCGGGGGGAAAGAGACCCAGTACTTC
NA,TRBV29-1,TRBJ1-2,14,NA,CSVVTRQVLGGYTF,TGCAGCGTTGTCACCCGCCAGGTGCTTGGGGGCTACACCTTC
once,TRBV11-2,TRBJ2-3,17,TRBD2,CASSLVGGGSSTDTQYF,TGTGCCAGCAGCTTAGTCGGGGGGGGTAGTAGCACAGATACGCAGTATTTT
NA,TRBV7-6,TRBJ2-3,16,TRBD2,CASSIDSGGSTDTQYF,TGTGCCAGCAGCATAGATAGCGGGGGAAGCACAGATACGCAGTATTTT
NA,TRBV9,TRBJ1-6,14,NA,CASSVTDTNSPLHF,TGTGCCAGCAGCGTAACGGACACAAATTCACCCCTCCACTTT
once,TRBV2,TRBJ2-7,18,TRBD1,CASSGHRGRRQGEDEQYF,TGTGCCAGCAGTGGTCACAGGGGGCGAAGGCAGGGAGAAGACGAGCAGTACTTC
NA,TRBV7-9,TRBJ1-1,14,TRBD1,CASSKHDRGAEAFF,TGTGCCAGCAGCAAACATGACAGGGGAGCGGAAGCTTTCTTT
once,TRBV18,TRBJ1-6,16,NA,CASSPSQGGYNSPLHF,TGTGCCAGCTCACCAAGTCAAGGGGGCTATAATTCACCCCTCCACTTT
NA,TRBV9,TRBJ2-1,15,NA,CASSVVGDNYNEQFF,TGTGCCAGCAGCGTAGTAGGGGACAACTACAATGAGCAGTTCTTC
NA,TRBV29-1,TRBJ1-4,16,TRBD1,CSAAGQPGGDNEKLFF,TGCAGCGCCGCGGGACAGCCCGGTGGTGATAATGAAAAACTGTTTTTT
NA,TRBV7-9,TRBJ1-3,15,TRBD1,CASSLGGQGRNTIYF,TGTGCCAGCAGCTTAGGGGGACAGGGACGAAACACCATATATTTT
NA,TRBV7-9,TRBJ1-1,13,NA,CASSPNRNTEAFF,TGTGCCAGCAGCCCGAACAGGAACACTGAAGCTTTCTTT